The source of this TCR beta chain is a study of cytomegalovirus exposure and HLA in healthy donors. Turning to the study itself: The study placed roughly four fifths of its approximately 360 genotyped donors in the Caucasian-associated ancestry cluster.

CDR1 and CDR2 (germline): SQVTM, ANQGSEA. This CDR3 is 15 amino acids long. V shed 0 bases, J shed 2 bases, and the junction held 3 bases outside the gene matches. Study-wide results and limits: Most TCR beta V segments were productive about 87% or about 30% of the time in an earlier analysis.

Primers included in the PCR were 60 Vbeta and 13 Jbeta primers. Original data processing: Approximately 9.9 million of around 85 million unique TCR beta chains were shared, per a later count. The repertoire was sequenced with immunoSEQ multiplex PCR; TCRdb's copy has only in-frame clones and lacks some. The V and J calls and clone size are taken from that table; D and trimming were inferred from the DNA. The sample shows about 160,000 clones, 80% of them seen only once. Comment on this clone: Its specificity is not known.

The chain joins TRBV29-1 to TRBJ1-3; 8 positions agree with TRBD1. The origin of this receptor is a man younger than 35 in good health and CMV-seropositive. Sequenced: PBMCs. The CDR3 DNA is TGCAGCGTTGAAGAATCAGGGGGCGCTGGAAACACCATATATTTT. This gives the protein CSVEESGGAGNTIYF.